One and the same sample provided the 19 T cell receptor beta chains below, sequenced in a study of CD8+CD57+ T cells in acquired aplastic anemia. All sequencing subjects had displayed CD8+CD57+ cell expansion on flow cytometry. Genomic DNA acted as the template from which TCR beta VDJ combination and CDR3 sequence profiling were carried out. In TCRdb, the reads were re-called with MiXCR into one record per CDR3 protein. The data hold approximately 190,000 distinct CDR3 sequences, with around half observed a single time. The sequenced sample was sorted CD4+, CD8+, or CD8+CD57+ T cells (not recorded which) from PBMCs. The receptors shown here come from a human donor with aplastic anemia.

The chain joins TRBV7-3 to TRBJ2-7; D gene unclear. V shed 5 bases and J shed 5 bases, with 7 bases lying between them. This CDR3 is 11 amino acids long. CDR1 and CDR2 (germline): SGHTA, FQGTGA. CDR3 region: CASSQDHEQYF. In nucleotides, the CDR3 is TGTGCCAGCAGCCAAGACCACGAGCAGTACTTC.

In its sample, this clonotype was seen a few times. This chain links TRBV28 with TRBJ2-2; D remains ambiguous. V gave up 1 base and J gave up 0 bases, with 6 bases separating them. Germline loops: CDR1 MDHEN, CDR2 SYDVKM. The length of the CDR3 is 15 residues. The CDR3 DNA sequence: TGTGCCAGCAGTTTATCCAATGCGAACACCGGGGAGCTGTTTTTT. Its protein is CASSLSNANTGELFF.

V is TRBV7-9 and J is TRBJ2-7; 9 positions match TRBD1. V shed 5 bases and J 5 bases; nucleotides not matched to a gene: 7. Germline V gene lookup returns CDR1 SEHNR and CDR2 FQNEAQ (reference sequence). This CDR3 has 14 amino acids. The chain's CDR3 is CASSPGTGRNEQYF. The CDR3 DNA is TGTGCCAGCAGCCCCGGGACAGGGAGGAACGAGCAGTACTTC.

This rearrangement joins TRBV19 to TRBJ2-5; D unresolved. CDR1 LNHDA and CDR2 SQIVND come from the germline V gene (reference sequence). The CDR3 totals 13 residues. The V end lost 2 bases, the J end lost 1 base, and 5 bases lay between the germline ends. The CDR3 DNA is TGTGCCAGTAGTATATCGGTCCAAGAGACCCAGTACTTC. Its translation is CASSISVQETQYF.

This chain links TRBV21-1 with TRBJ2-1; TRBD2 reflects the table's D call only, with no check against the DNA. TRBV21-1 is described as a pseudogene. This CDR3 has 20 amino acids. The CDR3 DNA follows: TGTGCCAGCAGCATTATTACCGGGACTAGCGGGAGGGGAAGGTACAATGAGCAGTTCTTC. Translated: CASSIITGTSGRGRYNEQFF.

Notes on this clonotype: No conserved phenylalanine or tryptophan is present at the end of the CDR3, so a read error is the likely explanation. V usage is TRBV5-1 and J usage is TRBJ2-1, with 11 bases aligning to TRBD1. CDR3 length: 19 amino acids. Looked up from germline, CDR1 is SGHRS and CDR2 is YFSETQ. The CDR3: CDSSLDGQGARKTYNEQFS. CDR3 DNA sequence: TGCGACAGCAGCTTGGATGGACAGGGGGCGCGGAAAACCTACAATGAGCAGTTCTCC.

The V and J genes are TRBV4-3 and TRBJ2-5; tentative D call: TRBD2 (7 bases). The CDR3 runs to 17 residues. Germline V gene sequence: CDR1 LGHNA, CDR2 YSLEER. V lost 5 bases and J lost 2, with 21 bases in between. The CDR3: CASSAIPERGGQETQYF. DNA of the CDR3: TGCGCCAGCAGCGCGATTCCCGAGAGGGGGGGACAAGAGACCCAGTACTTC.

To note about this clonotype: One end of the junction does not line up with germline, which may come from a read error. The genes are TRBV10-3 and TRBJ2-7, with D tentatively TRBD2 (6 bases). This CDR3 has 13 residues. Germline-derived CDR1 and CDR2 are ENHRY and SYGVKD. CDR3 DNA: TGTGCCATCGGGGGGTCAGGGTACTACGAGCAGTATTTC. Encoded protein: CAIGGSGYYEQYF.

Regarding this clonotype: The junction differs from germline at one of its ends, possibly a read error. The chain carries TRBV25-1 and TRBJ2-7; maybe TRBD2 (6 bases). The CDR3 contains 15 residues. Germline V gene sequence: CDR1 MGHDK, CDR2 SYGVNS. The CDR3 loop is CASGETDGGNYEQYF. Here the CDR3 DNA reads TGTGCCAGCGGTGAGACAGACGGGGGAAACTACGAGCAGTACTTC.

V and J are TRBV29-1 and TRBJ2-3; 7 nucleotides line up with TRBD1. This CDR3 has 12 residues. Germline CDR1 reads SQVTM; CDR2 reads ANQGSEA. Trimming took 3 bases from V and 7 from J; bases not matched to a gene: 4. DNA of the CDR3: TGCAGCGTTGAGACAGGGCCTTATACGCAGTATTTT. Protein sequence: CSVETGPYTQYF.

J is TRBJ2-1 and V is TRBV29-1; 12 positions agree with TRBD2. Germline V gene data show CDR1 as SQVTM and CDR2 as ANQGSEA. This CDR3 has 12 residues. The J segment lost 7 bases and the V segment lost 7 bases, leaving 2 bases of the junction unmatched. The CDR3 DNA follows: TGCAGCGGGACTAGCGGGGTAAATGAGCAGTTCTTC. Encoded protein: CSGTSGVNEQFF.

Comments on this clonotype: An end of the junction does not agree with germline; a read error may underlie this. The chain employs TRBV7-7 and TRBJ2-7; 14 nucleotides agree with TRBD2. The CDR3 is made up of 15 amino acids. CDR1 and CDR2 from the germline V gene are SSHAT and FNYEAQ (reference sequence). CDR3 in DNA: TGTGCTAGCAGCCCCGGGACTAGCGGGAGAGGCGAGCAGTACTTC. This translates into CASSPGTSGRGEQYF.

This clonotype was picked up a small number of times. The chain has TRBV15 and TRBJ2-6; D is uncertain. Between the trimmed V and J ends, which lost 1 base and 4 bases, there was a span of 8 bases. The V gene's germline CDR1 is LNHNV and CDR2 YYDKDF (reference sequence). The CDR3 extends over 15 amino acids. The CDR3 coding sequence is TGTGCCACCAGCAGAGGTCCGCCCGGGGCCAACGTCCTGACTTTC. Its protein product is CATSRGPPGANVLTF.

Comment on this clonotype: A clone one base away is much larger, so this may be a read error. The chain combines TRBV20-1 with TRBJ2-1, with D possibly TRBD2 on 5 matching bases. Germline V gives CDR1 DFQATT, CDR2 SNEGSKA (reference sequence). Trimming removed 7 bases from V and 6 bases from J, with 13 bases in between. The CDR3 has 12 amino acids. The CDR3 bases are TGCAGTGGGAGGCAGACATGCAATGAGCAGTTCTTC. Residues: CSGRQTCNEQFF.

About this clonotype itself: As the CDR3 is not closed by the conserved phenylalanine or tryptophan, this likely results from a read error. CDR3 coding DNA: TGCGCCAGCAGCCGATCGTCTGGGGGCCGGACAGATACGCAGTATCTT. It translates to CASSRSSGGRTDTQYL. The rearrangement joins TRBV5-1 to TRBJ2-3, with D possibly TRBD1 on 6 matching bases. CDR3 size: 16 residues. V gave up 4 bases and J gave up 3 bases, with 18 bases separating them. CDR1 and CDR2 from the germline V gene are SGHRS and YFSETQ.

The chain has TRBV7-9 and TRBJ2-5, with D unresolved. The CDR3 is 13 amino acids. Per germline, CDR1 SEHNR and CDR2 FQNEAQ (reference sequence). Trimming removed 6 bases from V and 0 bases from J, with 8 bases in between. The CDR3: CASRFGNQETQYF. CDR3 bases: TGTGCCAGCAGATTCGGCAACCAAGAGACCCAGTACTTC.

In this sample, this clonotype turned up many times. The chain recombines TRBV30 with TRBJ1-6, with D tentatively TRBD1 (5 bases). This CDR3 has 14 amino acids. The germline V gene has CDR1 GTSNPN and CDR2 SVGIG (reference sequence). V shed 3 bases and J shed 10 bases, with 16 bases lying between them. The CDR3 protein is CAWRRAGRESPLHF. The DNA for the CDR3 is TGTGCCTGGAGACGGGCAGGGAGGGAATCACCCCTCCACTTT. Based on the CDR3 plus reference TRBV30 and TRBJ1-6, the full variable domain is SQTIHQWPATLVQPVGSPLSLECTVEGTSNPNLYWYRQAAGRGLQLLFYSVGIGQISSEVPQNLSASRPQDRQFILSSKKLLLSDSGFYLCAWRRAGRESPLHFGNGTRLTVT.

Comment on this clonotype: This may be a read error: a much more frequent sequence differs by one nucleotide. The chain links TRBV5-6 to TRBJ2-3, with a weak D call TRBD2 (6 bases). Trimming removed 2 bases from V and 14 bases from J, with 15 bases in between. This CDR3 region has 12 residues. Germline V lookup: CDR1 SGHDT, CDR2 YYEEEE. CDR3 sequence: CASSLRRRDWYF. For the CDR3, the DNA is TGTGCCAGCAGCTTAAGGCGGAGGGATTGGTATTTT. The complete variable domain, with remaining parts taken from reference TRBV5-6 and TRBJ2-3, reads DAGVTQSPTHLIKTRGQQVTLRCSPKSGHDTVSWYQQALGQGPQFIFQYYEEEERQRGNFPDRFSGHQFPNYSSELNVNALLLGDSALYLCASSLRRRDWYFGPGTRLTVL.

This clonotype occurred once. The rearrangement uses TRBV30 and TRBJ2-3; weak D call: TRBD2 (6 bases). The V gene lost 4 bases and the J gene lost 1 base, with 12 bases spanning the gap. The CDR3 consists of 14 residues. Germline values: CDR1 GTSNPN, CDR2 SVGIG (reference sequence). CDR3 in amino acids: CAWTRGGGTDTQYF. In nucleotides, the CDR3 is TGTGCCTGGACGCGGGGCGGGGGCACAGATACGCAGTATTTT.